Following are 12 T cell receptor beta chains from one sample sequenced in a study of shared clonotypes between healthy human individuals. The method was immunoSEQ multiplex PCR; TCRdb's version includes in-frame clones alone and lacks a portion of them. The sample includes hundreds of thousands of clones, 75% to 85% of them seen just once. Material: PBMCs. The source is a woman aged 40 to 50 in good health. Some clones in this sample may be carry-over from other donors' samples.

The rearrangement joins TRBV2 to TRBJ2-7; 7 bases line up with TRBD2. The CDR3 runs 16 residues. V was clipped by 1 base and J by 3 bases; unmatched bases: 9. Germline V gives CDR1 SNHLY, CDR2 FYNNEI. The CDR3 loop is CASSEGEGGPIYEQYF. The CDR3 bases are TGTGCCAGCAGTGAAGGGGAGGGAGGGCCGATCTACGAGCAGTACTTC.

The table lists this clone with a count of one. The chain has TRBV4-2 and TRBJ2-5; 12 bases match TRBD1. The CDR3 extends over 15 amino acids. Per the germline V gene, CDR1 is LGHNA and CDR2 is YNFKEQ. After removal of 4 bases from V and 4 bases from J, the junction contained 4 bases not matched to a gene. The DNA of the CDR3 is TGTGCCAGCAGCCCGCCGGGACAGGGGGCAGAGACCCAGTACTTC. Translated, it gives CASSPPGQGAETQYF.

Notes on this clone: A much larger clonotype is one base distant, so this may be a read error. The chain has TRBV25-1 and TRBJ1-1; perhaps TRBD1 as D (5 bases). V lost 4 bases and J lost 1, with 13 bases in between. Germline lookup yields CDR1 MGHDK and CDR2 SYGVNS. The CDR3 contains 15 residues. This chain's CDR3 is CASSVRGGQNTEAFF. CDR3 in DNA: TGTGCCAGCAGTGTACGCGGTGGACAGAACACTGAAGCTTTCTTT. Supplemented by reference TRBV25-1 and TRBJ1-1, the full variable domain reads EADIYQTPRYLVIGTGKKITLECSQTMGHDKMYWYQQDPGMELHLIHYSYGVNSTEKGDLSSESTVSRIRTEHFPLTLESARPSHTSQYLCASSVRGGQNTEAFFGQGTRLTVV.

Here the CDR3 DNA reads TGTGCCAGTAGTACCCAAGCGGGAGAGGACACCGGGGAGCTGTTTTTT. It yields the protein CASSTQAGEDTGELFF. The gene calls are TRBV19 and TRBJ2-2; the match to TRBD2 covers 8 bases. The trim removed 4 bases at V and 3 bases at J, leaving 7 bases unmatched. The CDR3 length is 16 residues. Germline V gives CDR1 LNHDA, CDR2 SQIVND (reference sequence). The full variable domain, in which reference TRBV19 and TRBJ2-2 provide the parts outside the CDR3, is DGGITQSPKYLFRKEGQNVTLSCEQNLNHDAMYWYRQDPGQGLRLIYYSQIVNDFQKGDIAEGYSVSREKKESFPLTVTSAQKNPTAFYLCASSTQAGEDTGELFFGEGSRLTVL.

This clone was counted a few times. The chain recombines TRBV2 with TRBJ2-3; a possible D gene is TRBD2 (5 bases). The germline gives CDR1 SNHLY, CDR2 FYNNEI. V gave up 2 bases and J gave up 1 base, with 10 bases separating them. This CDR3 is 15 amino acids long. The CDR3 DNA reads TGTGCCAGCAGTGAATACGGGGTAGGCACAGATACGCAGTATTTT. It encodes CASSEYGVGTDTQYF.

This chain uses TRBV28 with TRBJ2-3; D call uncertain. This CDR3 region has 15 residues. Germline CDR1 and CDR2: MDHEN and SYDVKM. The ends were cut back, 3 bases at V and 0 bases at J, with 10 bases in the middle. The CDR3, as DNA: TGTGCCAGCAGTTTGGTACTACCTAGCACAGATACGCAGTATTTT. Translated: CASSLVLPSTDTQYF.

J is TRBJ2-1 and V is TRBV28; TRBD2 might be the D (6 bases). CDR1 MDHEN and CDR2 SYDVKM come from the germline V gene. This CDR3 contains 15 residues. V lost 5 bases and J lost 3, with 14 bases in between. In nucleotides, the CDR3 is TGTGCCAGCAGTCCCCCCGGGACTTACTACAATGAGCAGTTCTTC. This sequence encodes CASSPPGTYYNEQFF.

This clone was detected once. This chain's CDR3 is CASSYSGTSTDTQYF. CDR3 sequence (DNA): TGTGCCAGCAGTTACTCCGGGACTAGCACAGATACGCAGTATTTT. The chain recombines TRBV6-5 with TRBJ2-3, with D perhaps TRBD2 (6 bases). Between the trimmed V and J ends, which lost 0 bases and 0 bases, there was a span of 7 bases. The CDR3 contains 15 residues. Germline CDR1 is MNHEY and CDR2 is SVGAGI.

On this clone itself: This is likely an artifact of a read error, given a far larger clone one base away. Distinct nucleotide sequences in the sample also encode this CDR3. V is TRBV7-6 and J is TRBJ1-1, with 9 bases identical to TRBD1. In germline, CDR1 is SGHVS, CDR2 FNYEAQ. The CDR3 consists of 16 residues. The CDR3 protein is CASSRGTGITNTEAFF. DNA of the CDR3: TGCGCCAGCAGCCGAGGGACAGGGATTACGAACACTGAAGCTTTCTTT.

The genes are TRBV9 and TRBJ2-2, with 12 bases matching TRBD2. Germline lookup yields CDR1 SGDLS and CDR2 YYNGEE. The CDR3 totals 16 residues. Trimming at V came to 3 bases and at J to 5 bases, leaving 5 bases not matched to a gene. The CDR3 DNA sequence: TGTGCCAGCAGCGGCGCGACTAGCGGGAGAACCGGGGAGCTGTTTTTT. Its translation: CASSGATSGRTGELFF.

The V call is TRBV4-3, the J call TRBJ1-4; D may be TRBD1 (6 bases). Germline V gene sequence: CDR1 LGHNA, CDR2 YSLEER. V was cut by 0 bases and J by 7 bases, with 12 bases left in between. This CDR3 has 15 residues. Here the CDR3 reads CASSQDGGFTEKLFF. The CDR3 DNA reads TGCGCCAGCAGCCAAGATGGGGGCTTCACTGAAAAACTGTTTTTT.

The V gene is TRBV9, the J gene TRBJ2-3, with 8 bases that match TRBD2. From germline, CDR1 is SGDLS and CDR2 YYNGEE. V was clipped by 3 bases and J by 2 bases; unmatched bases: 11. The CDR3 extends over 17 amino acids. The DNA for the CDR3 is TGTGCCAGCAGCGACCACCTAGCGGGCCAGCCCACAGATACGCAGTATTTT. Translating gives CASSDHLAGQPTDTQYF.